This T cell receptor (beta chain) was recovered during a study of response to subunit inactivated influenza vaccine. From the RT-PCR reads, TCRdb called clonotypes with MiXCR, one entry per CDR3 protein. The sample records roughly 570,000 distinct CDR3 sequences, approximately 15% being singletons. Germline loops: CDR1 LNHDA, CDR2 SQIVND (reference sequence). The CDR3 extends over 14 amino acids. Remarks on this clonotype: The junction departs from the called germline gene at one end, perhaps through a read error.

Sequences were derived from PBMCs from blood, sampled 11 to 12 days after vaccination. The rearrangement joins TRBV19 to TRBJ2-2; D perhaps matches TRBD2 (6 bases). This TCR derives from a man aged 45-60 years who received an inactivated influenza vaccine. The chain's CDR3 is CACSWGVNTGELFF. CDR3 nucleotides: TGTGCCTGTAGTTGGGGGGTGAACACCGGGGAGCTGTTTTTT.